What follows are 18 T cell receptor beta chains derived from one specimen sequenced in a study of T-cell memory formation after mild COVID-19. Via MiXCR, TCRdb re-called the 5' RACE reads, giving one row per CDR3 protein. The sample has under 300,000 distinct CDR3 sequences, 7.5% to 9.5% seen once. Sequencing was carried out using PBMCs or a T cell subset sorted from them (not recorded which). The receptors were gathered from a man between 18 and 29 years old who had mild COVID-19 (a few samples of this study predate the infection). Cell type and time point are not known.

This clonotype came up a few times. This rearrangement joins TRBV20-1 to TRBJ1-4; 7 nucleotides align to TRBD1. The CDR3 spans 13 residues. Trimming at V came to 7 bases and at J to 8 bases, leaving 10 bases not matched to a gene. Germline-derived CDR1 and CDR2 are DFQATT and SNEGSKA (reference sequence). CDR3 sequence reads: CSVTTGTGEKLFF. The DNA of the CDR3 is TGCAGTGTCACGACAGGGACGGGGGAAAAACTGTTTTTT.

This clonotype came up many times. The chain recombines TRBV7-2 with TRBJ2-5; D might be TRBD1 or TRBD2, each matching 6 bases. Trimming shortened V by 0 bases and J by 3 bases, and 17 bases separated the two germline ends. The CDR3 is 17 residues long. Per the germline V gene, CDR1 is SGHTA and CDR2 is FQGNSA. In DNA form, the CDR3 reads TGTGCCAGCAGCTTAGCCCCATTCAGGGGAGGAGAAGAGACCCAGTACTTC. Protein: CASSLAPFRGGEETQYF.

This chain's CDR3 is CASSFMVLGYGYTF. CDR3 DNA: TGTGCCAGCAGCTTCATGGTTCTTGGCTATGGCTACACCTTC. V usage is TRBV7-2 and J usage is TRBJ1-2, with D unresolved. The germline V gene has CDR1 SGHTA and CDR2 FQGNSA. Trimming took off 3 bases at V and 4 bases at J, with 12 bases between the two ends. The CDR3 spans 14 residues.

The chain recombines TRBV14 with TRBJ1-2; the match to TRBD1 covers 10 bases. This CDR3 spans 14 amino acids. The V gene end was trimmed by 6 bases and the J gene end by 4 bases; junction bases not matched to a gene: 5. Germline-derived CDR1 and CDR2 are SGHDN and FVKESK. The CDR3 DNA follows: TGTGCCAGCAGACCGACAGGGGGCGGCTATGGCTACACCTTC. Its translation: CASRPTGGGYGYTF.

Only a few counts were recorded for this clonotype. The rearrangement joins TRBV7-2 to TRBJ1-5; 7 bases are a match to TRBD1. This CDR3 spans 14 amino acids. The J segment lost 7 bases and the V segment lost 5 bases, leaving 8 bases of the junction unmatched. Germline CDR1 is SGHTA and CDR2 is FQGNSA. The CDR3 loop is CASSENRGGQPQHF. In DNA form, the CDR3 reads TGTGCCAGCAGCGAGAACAGGGGCGGACAGCCCCAGCATTTT.

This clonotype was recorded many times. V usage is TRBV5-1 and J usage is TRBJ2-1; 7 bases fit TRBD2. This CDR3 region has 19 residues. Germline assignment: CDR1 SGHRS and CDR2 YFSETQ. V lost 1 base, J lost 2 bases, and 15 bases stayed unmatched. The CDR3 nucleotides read TGCGCCAGCAGCTTGCCCCTCTCAAAGCGGGATGAGGCCTACAATGAGCAGTTCTTC. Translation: CASSLPLSKRDEAYNEQFF.

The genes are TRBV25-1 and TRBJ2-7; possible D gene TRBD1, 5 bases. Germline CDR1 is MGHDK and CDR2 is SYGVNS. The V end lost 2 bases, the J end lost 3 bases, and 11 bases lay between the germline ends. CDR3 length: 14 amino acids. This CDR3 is CASSERRTLYEQYV. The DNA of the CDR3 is TGTGCCAGCAGTGAAAGGCGGACACTCTACGAGCAGTACGTC.

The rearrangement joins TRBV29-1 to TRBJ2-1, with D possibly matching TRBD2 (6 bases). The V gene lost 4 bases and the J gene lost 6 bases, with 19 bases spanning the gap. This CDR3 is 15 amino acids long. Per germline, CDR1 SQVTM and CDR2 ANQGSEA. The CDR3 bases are TGCAGCGTTGGGAGGGAGTCGGGGGTTTTCAATGAGCAGTTCTTC. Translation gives CSVGRESGVFNEQFF.

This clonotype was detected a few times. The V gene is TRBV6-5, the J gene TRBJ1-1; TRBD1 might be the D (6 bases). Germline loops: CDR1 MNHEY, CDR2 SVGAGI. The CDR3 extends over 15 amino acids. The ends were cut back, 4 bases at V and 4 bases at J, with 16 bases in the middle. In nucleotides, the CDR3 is TGTGCCAGCAGTTCCTTGGTCGGGGGGCTCACTGAAGCTTTCTTT. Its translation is CASSSLVGGLTEAFF.

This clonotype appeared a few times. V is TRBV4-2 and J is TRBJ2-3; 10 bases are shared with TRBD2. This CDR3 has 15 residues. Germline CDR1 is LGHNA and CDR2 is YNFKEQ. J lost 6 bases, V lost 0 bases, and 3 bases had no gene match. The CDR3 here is CASSQDNSGGDTQYF. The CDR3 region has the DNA TGTGCCAGCAGCCAAGACAATAGCGGGGGGGATACGCAGTATTTT.

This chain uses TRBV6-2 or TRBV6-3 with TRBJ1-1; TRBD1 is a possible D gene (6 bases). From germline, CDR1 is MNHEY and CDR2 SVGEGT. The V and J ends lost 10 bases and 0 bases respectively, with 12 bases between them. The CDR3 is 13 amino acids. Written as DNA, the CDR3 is TGTGCCACCATCCAGGGGCTGAACACTGAAGCTTTCTTT. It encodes CATIQGLNTEAFF.

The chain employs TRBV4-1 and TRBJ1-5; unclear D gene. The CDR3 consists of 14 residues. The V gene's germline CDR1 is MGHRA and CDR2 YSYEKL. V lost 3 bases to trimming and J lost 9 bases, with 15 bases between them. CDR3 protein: CASSQRPTGWPQHF. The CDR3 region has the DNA TGCGCCAGCAGCCAGAGACCAACCGGGTGGCCCCAGCATTTT.

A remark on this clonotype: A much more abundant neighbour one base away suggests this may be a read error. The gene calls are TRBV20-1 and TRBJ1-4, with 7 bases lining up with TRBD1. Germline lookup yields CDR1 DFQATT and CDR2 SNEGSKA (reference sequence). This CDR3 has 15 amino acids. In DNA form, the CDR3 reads TGCAGTGCTACCCCCCACAGGGGAACTAATGGAAAACTGTTTTTT. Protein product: CSATPHRGTNGKLFF.

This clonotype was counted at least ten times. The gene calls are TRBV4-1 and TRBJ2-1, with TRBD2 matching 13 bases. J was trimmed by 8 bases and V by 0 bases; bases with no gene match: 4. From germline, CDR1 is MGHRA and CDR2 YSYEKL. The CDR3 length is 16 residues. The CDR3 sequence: CASSQEILAGGYEQFF. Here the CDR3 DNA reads TGCGCCAGCAGCCAAGAAATACTAGCGGGGGGGTATGAGCAGTTCTTC.

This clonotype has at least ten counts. The CDR3 DNA sequence: TGTGCCAGCAGTGACCTAGCGGGGGGTAGCACAGATACGCAGTATTTT. Translation gives CASSDLAGGSTDTQYF. The chain uses TRBV6-4 and TRBJ2-3; TRBD2 matches 11 bases. CDR1 MRHNA and CDR2 SNTAGT come from the germline V gene. The CDR3 totals 16 residues. The trim removed 2 bases at V and 0 bases at J, leaving 1 base unmatched.

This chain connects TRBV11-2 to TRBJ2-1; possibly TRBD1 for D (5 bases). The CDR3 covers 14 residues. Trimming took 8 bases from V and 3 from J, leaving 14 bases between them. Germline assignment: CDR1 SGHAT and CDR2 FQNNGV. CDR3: CASLLGAFYNEQFF. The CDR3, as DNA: TGTGCCAGCCTTCTAGGGGCTTTCTACAATGAGCAGTTCTTC.

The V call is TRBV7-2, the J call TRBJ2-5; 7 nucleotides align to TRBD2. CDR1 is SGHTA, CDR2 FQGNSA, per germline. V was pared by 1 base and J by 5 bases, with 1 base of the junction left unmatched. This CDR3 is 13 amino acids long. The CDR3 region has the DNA TGTGCCAGCAGCTTAGTACTAGCGGAGACCCAGTACTTC. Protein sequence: CASSLVLAETQYF.

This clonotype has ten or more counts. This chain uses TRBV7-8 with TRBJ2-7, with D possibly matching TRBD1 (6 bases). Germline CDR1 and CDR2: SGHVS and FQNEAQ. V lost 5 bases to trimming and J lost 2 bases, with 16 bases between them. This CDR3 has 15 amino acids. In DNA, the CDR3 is TGTGCCAGCAGCGAAAAGCGACAGGAACCCTACGAGCAGTACGTC. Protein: CASSEKRQEPYEQYV.